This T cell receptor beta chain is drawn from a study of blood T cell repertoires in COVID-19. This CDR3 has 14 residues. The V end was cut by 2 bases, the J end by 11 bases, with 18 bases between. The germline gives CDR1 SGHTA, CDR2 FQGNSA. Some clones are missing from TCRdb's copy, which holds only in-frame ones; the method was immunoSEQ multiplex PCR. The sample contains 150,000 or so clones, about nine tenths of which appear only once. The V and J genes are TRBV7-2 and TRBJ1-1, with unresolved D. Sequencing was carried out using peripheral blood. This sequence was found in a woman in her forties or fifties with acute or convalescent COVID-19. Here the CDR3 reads CASSLWSADGLAFF. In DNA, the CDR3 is TGTGCCAGCAGCTTATGGTCGGCAGATGGGCTGGCTTTCTTT.